What follows are 8 T cell receptor beta chains derived from one specimen sequenced in a study of shared clonotypes between healthy human individuals. Data came from immunoSEQ multiplex PCR; TCRdb stores just in-frame clones and leaves some out. The sample includes about 1.5 million clones, around 95% of them seen just once. The sample comprised naive CD4+ T cells sorted from blood. The subset is: CD45RA+ positively selected. These receptors originate from a man aged 30-40 years in good health.

V and J are TRBV5-6 and TRBJ1-3; D gene uncertain. Trimming removed 0 bases at V and 0 bases at J, with 10 bases between. CDR1 and CDR2 from the germline V gene are SGHDT and YYEEEE. The CDR3 consists of 16 residues. Here the CDR3 reads CASSLGTLSSGNTIYF. As DNA, the CDR3 is TGTGCCAGCAGCTTGGGGACTCTCAGCTCTGGAAACACCATATATTTT.

This chain links TRBV6-1 with TRBJ2-5; D possibly corresponds to TRBD1 (8 bases). Deletions cut 6 bases from V and 5 bases from J, with 16 bases between. Germline V gene sequence: CDR1 MNHNS, CDR2 SASEGT. The CDR3 loop spans 14 amino acids. CDR3 amino acids: CASRLGQGGETQYF. Written as DNA, the CDR3 is TGTGCCAGCAGGCTAGGACAGGGAGGGGAGACCCAGTACTTC.

J is TRBJ2-1 and V is TRBV7-9; perhaps TRBD2 as D (5 bases). CDR3 size: 17 residues. V lost 1 base, J lost 8 bases, and 21 bases lay in between. The germline gives CDR1 SEHNR, CDR2 FQNEAQ (reference sequence). The CDR3 DNA follows: TGTGCCAGCAGCTTAGACTCGCGGGTCCCAAAGATGGATGAGCAGTTCTTC. Protein product: CASSLDSRVPKMDEQFF.

V and J are TRBV6-5 and TRBJ1-4; D gene unclear. There are 16 residues in the CDR3. V lost 0 bases and J lost 3, with 11 bases in between. Germline V gene lookup returns CDR1 MNHEY and CDR2 SVGAGI. CDR3 amino acids: CASSYSSSGSNEKLFF. CDR3 DNA sequence: TGTGCCAGCAGTTACTCGTCCTCCGGGTCTAATGAAAAACTGTTTTTT.

The rearrangement uses TRBV14 and TRBJ1-3; possibly TRBD1 for D (5 bases). The length of the CDR3 is 15 residues. The V gene lost 2 bases and the J gene lost 2 bases, with 10 bases spanning the gap. Per germline, CDR1 SGHDN and CDR2 FVKESK. CDR3 amino acids: CASSQRGGAGNTIYF. The CDR3 coding sequence is TGTGCCAGCAGCCAACGCGGGGGAGCTGGAAACACCATATATTTT.

The CDR3 nucleotides read TGCGCCAGCAGCGTGGCTAGCACAGATACGCAGTATTTT. Its translation: CASSVASTDTQYF. The chain joins TRBV5-1 to TRBJ2-3; D is unresolved. CDR1 SGHRS and CDR2 YFSETQ come from the germline V gene. V lost 4 bases and J 0 bases, leaving 6 bases between the germline ends. This CDR3 region has 13 residues.

This clone was detected once. The rearrangement uses TRBV7-9 and TRBJ2-5, with TRBD1 matching 7 bases. With 4 bases clipped from V and 5 bases from J, the junction kept 16 bases outside the gene matches. CDR1 and CDR2 from the germline V gene are SEHNR and FQNEAQ (reference sequence). The length of the CDR3 is 17 residues. The CDR3: CASSSRTGLYPVETQYF. In nucleotides, the CDR3 is TGTGCCAGCAGCTCCCGGACAGGACTTTACCCAGTGGAGACCCAGTACTTC.

The chain uses TRBV9 and TRBJ2-1, with TRBD2 matching 12 bases. Trimming at V came to 4 bases and at J to 9 bases, leaving 11 bases not matched to a gene. Looked up from germline, CDR1 is SGDLS and CDR2 is YYNGEE. This CDR3 contains 16 residues. The CDR3 coding sequence is TGTGCCAGCAGCCCCGGGCTAGCGGGAGGGCTTTTTGAGCAGTTCTTC. It is translated as CASSPGLAGGLFEQFF.